Sequencing of this T cell receptor beta chain was carried out in a study of CD8 T cells in ankylosing spondylitis. Study-wide findings and caveats: Disease-linked clones displayed a CD8+ phenotype and appeared relatively rarely in peripheral blood. A TCR beta motif of under 10 highly homologous variants seemed to mark ankylosing spondylitis blood. Matched ankylosing spondylitis synovial fluid reportedly showed significant enrichment of disease-linked clones.

Library preparation for TCR beta used quantitative 5'-RACE with molecular barcodes. TCRdb called the 5' RACE reads again in MiXCR, with one record for every CDR3 protein. The sample holds around 28,000 distinct CDR3 sequences, approximately 28% seen once. This clonotype was seen a single time. The target antigen is unknown. The sequencing sample was made of synovial fluid, either unsorted or a sorted T cell fraction (not recorded which). The clonotype originates from a male donor with ankylosing spondylitis.

The CDR3 is CASSPNPGQDQETQYF. CDR3 DNA sequence: TGTGCCAGCAGCCCTAATCCGGGGCAGGACCAAGAGACCCAGTACTTC. V and J are TRBV7-8 and TRBJ2-5, with D perhaps being TRBD1 or TRBD2 (5 bases each). Deletions cut 5 bases from V and 0 bases from J, with 16 bases between. The CDR3 contains 16 residues. Germline V gives CDR1 SGHVS, CDR2 FQNEAQ.